These T cell receptor beta chains were read from a single sample in a study of T cells in Graves' hyperthyroidism and ophthalmopathy. TCRdb reanalysed the multiplex PCR reads using MiXCR and keeps one entry per CDR3 protein. This table holds 500,000 to 800,000 distinct CDR3 sequences, about 15% found once. The sequencing input was blood. The receptor source for this set is a woman aged 45-65 years with Graves' ophthalmopathy. The CDR3 runs from the conserved cysteine through the conserved F or W. A D gene is named only where the DNA matches it firmly. The listing skips clone size in some rows; elsewhere it reads once, few, many or a size class.

D gene: -
clone size: -
J gene: TRBJ1-1
V gene: TRBV6-2/TRBV6-3
CDR3 DNA: TGTGCCAGTAGACGGATCAACACTGAAGCTTTCTTT
CDR3 protein: CASRRINTEAFF

D gene: TRBD1
clone size: -
J gene: TRBJ1-4
V gene: TRBV6-1
CDR3 DNA: TGTGCCAGCAGCCCGGGACAGGGGTTTCTCGGCGAAAAACTGTTTTTT
CDR3 protein: CASSPGQGFLGEKLFF

D gene: TRBD2
clone size: many
J gene: TRBJ2-1
V gene: TRBV20-1
CDR3 DNA: TGCAGTGCTAGAGCGGGAGGCTACAATGAGCAGTTCTTC
CDR3 protein: CSARAGGYNEQFF

D gene: TRBD2
clone size: few
J gene: TRBJ2-7
V gene: TRBV6-2/TRBV6-3
CDR3 DNA: TGTGCCAGCAGTTATGGGCTAGCGGCCTACGAGCAGTACTTC
CDR3 protein: CASSYGLAAYEQYF

D gene: TRBD1
clone size: many
J gene: TRBJ1-5
V gene: TRBV5-5
CDR3 DNA: TGTGCCAGCAGCTTGGACAGGGGGCGGAATCAGCCCCAGCATTTT
CDR3 protein: CASSLDRGRNQPQHF

D gene: -
clone size: many
J gene: TRBJ2-1
V gene: TRBV12-5
CDR3 DNA: TGTGCTAGTGGTTTGGTAGGTGAGCAGTTCTTC
CDR3 protein: CASGLVGEQFF

D gene: TRBD2
clone size: many
J gene: TRBJ2-1
V gene: TRBV5-1
CDR3 DNA: TGCGCCAGCAGCGCCTCCGGGGGGGGGGAGCAGTTCTTC
CDR3 protein: CASSASGGGEQFF

D gene: TRBD1
clone size: few
J gene: TRBJ1-2
V gene: TRBV5-1
CDR3 DNA: TGCGCCAGCAGCTCCGGGACAGGGTTAAATGGCTACACCTTC
CDR3 protein: CASSSGTGLNGYTF

D gene: -
clone size: -
J gene: TRBJ2-7
V gene: TRBV12-3/TRBV12-4
CDR3 DNA: TGTGCCAGCAACCTCGGAGGGCCGATTGTCCACGAGCAGTACTTC
CDR3 protein: CASNLGGPIVHEQYF

D gene: -
clone size: many
J gene: TRBJ2-7
V gene: TRBV12-3/TRBV12-4
CDR3 DNA: TGTGCCAGCAGTTGGCTACAGGGAGACGAGCAGTACTTC
CDR3 protein: CASSWLQGDEQYF

D gene: -
clone size: many
J gene: TRBJ2-7
V gene: TRBV6-2/TRBV6-3
CDR3 DNA: TGTGCCAGCAGTTACTCAAGAAACTACGAGCAGTACTTC
CDR3 protein: CASSYSRNYEQYF

D gene: TRBD1
clone size: many
J gene: TRBJ2-1
V gene: TRBV18
CDR3 DNA: TGTGCCAGCTCACCGTTGGACAGGGACTTATACAATGAGCAGTTCTTC
CDR3 protein: CASSPLDRDLYNEQFF

D gene: -
clone size: many
J gene: TRBJ2-7
V gene: TRBV6-1
CDR3 DNA: TGTGCCAGTTCTCCGGAGGGCCAAACCTACGAGCAGTACTTC
CDR3 protein: CASSPEGQTYEQYF

D gene: TRBD1
clone size: many
J gene: TRBJ2-1
V gene: TRBV7-9
CDR3 DNA: TGTGCCAGCAGCTCAACAGGTGGGACAGGGTTTTACAATGAGCAGTTCTTC
CDR3 protein: CASSSTGGTGFYNEQFF

D gene: TRBD2
clone size: many
J gene: TRBJ2-7
V gene: TRBV20-1
CDR3 DNA: TGCAGTGCTAGAGCCCAGCGGGAGTTAAACGAGCAGTACTTC
CDR3 protein: CSARAQRELNEQYF

D gene: -
clone size: few
J gene: TRBJ2-5
V gene: TRBV7-7
CDR3 DNA: TGTGCTAGCAGCTTAGATAGGAAAGAGACCCAGTACTTC
CDR3 protein: CASSLDRKETQYF